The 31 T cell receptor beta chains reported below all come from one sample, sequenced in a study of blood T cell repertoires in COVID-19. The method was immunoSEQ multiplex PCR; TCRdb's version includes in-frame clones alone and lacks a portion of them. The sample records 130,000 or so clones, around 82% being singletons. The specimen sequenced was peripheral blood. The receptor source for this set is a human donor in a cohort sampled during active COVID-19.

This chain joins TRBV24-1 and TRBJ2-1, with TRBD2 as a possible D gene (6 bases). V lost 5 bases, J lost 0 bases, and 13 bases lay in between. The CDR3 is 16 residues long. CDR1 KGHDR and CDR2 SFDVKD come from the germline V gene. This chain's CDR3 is CATSALGDSSYNEQFF. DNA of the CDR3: TGTGCCACCAGTGCCCTGGGGGACTCCTCCTACAATGAGCAGTTCTTC.

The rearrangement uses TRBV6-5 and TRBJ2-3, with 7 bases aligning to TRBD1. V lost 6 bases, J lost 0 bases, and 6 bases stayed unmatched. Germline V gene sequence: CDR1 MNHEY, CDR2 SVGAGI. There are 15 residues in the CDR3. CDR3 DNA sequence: TGTGCCAGCAGCCCCGGGACAGTTAGCACAGATACGCAGTATTTT. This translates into CASSPGTVSTDTQYF.

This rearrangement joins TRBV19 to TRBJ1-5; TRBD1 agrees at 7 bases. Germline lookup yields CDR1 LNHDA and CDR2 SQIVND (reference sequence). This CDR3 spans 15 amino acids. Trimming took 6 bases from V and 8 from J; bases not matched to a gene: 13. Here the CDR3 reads CASSPGTVPREPQHF. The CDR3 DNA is TGTGCCAGTAGCCCCGGGACAGTGCCGAGGGAGCCCCAGCATTTT.

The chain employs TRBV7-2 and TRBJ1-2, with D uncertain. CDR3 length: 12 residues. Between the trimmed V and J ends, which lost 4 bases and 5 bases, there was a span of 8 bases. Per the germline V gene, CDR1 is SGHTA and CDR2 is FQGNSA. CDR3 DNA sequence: TGTGCCAGCAGCTCCACACAATATGGCTACACCTTC. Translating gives CASSSTQYGYTF.

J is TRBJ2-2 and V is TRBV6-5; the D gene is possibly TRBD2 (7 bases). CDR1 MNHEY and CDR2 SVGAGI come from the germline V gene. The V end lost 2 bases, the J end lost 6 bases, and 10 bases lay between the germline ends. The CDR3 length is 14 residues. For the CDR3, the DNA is TGTGCCAGCAGTTACAGGGGGGGGTCCGGGGAGCTGTTTTTT. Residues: CASSYRGGSGELFF.

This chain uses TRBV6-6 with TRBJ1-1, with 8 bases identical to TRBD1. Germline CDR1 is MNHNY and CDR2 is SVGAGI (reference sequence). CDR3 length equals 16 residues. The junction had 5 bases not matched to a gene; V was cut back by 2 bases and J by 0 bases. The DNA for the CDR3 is TGTGCCAGCAGTTACCCGGGACAGGCGATGAACACTGAAGCTTTCTTT. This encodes CASSYPGQAMNTEAFF.

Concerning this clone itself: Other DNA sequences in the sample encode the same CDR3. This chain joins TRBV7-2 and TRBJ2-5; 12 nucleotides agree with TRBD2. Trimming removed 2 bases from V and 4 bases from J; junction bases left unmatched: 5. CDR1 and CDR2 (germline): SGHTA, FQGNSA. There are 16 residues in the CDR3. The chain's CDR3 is CASSLSSGGAGETQYF. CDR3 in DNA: TGTGCCAGCAGCTTATCTAGCGGGGGGGCCGGAGAGACCCAGTACTTC.

Here the CDR3 reads CASNRGGAGQFF. The CDR3 nucleotides are TGTGCCAGCAATCGAGGGGGGGCGGGTCAGTTCTTC. The rearrangement joins TRBV12-3 or TRBV12-4 to TRBJ2-1, with D tentatively TRBD2 (7 bases). V was pared by 7 bases and J by 13 bases, with 17 bases between. There are 12 residues in the CDR3.

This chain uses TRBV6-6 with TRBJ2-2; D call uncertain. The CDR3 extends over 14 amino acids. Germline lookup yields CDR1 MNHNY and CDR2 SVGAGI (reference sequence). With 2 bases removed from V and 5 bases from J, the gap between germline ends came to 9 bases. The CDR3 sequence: CASSYGRGTGELFF. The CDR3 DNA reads TGTGCCAGCAGTTACGGTAGAGGTACCGGGGAGCTGTTTTTT.

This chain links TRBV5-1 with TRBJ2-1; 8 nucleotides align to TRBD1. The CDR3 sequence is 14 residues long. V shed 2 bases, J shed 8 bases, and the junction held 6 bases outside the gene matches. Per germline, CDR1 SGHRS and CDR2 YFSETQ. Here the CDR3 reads CASSLGQGFDEQFF. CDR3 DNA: TGCGCCAGCAGCTTAGGACAGGGTTTTGATGAGCAGTTCTTC.

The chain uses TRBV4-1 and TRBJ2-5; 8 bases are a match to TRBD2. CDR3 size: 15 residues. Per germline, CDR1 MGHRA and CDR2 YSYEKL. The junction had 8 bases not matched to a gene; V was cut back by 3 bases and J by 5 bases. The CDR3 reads CASSQIGLARETQYF. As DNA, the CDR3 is TGCGCCAGCAGCCAGATTGGACTAGCCAGGGAGACCCAGTACTTC.

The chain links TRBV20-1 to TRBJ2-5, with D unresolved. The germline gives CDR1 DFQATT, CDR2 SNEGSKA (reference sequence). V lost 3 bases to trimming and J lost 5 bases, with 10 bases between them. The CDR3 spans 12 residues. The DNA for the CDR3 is TGCAGTGCTAGTTGGGCCTGGGAGACCCAGTACTTC. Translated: CSASWAWETQYF.

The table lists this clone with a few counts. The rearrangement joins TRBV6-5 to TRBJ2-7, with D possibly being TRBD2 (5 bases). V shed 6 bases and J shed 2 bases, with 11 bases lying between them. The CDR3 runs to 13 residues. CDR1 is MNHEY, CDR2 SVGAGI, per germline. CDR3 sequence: CASRPPGTYEQYF. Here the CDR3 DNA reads TGTGCCAGCAGGCCGCCGGGAACCTACGAGCAGTACTTC.

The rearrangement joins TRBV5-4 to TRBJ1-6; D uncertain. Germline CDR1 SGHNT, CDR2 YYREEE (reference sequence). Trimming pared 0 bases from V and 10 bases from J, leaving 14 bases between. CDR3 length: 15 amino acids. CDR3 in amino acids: CASSLDAERGSPLHF. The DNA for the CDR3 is TGTGCCAGCAGCTTGGATGCGGAAAGAGGGTCACCCCTCCACTTT.

The CDR3 loop is CASSQAAMRGAADTQYF. In DNA, the CDR3 is TGTGCCAGCAGCCAGGCCGCAATGCGGGGGGCGGCAGATACGCAGTATTTT. This rearrangement joins TRBV4-2 to TRBJ2-3, with 8 nucleotides matching TRBD2. Germline loops: CDR1 LGHNA, CDR2 YNFKEQ. The V and J ends lost 3 bases and 4 bases, in that order; junction bases with no gene match: 12. The CDR3 totals 17 residues.

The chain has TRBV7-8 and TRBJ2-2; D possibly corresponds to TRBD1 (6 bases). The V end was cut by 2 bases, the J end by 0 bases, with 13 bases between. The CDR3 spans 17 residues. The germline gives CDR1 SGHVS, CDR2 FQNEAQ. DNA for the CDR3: TGTGCCAGCAGCTTAAGGGTGGACAGTTCGAACACCGGGGAGCTGTTTTTT. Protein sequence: CASSLRVDSSNTGELFF.

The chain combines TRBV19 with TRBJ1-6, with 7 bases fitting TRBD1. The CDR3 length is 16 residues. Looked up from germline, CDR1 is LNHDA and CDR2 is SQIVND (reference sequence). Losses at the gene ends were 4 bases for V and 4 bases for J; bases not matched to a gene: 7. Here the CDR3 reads CASSTTGRSYNSPLHF. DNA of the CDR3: TGTGCCAGTAGTACGACAGGGAGATCGTATAATTCACCCCTCCACTTT.

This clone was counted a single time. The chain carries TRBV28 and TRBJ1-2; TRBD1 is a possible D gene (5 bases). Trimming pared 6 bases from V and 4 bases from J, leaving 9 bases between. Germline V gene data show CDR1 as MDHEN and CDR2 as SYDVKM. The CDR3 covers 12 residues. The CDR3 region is CASSGGSYGYTF. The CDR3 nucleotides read TGTGCCAGCAGCGGGGGGAGCTATGGCTACACCTTC.

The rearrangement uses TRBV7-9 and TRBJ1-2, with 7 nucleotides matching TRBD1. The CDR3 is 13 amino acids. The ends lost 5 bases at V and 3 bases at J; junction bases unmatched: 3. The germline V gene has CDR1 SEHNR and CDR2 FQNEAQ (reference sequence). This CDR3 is CASSLGTDYGYTF. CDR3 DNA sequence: TGTGCCAGCAGCCTTGGGACAGACTATGGCTACACCTTC.

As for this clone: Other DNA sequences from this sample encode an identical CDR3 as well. The CDR3 loop reads CASSLGSSGAQETQYF. CDR3 DNA sequence: TGCGCCAGCAGCTTGGGGTCTAGCGGGGCACAAGAGACCCAGTACTTC. V is TRBV5-1 and J is TRBJ2-5; TRBD2 matches at 9 bases. The CDR3 contains 16 residues. With 0 bases clipped from V and 2 bases from J, the junction kept 5 bases outside the gene matches. Germline assignment: CDR1 SGHRS and CDR2 YFSETQ.

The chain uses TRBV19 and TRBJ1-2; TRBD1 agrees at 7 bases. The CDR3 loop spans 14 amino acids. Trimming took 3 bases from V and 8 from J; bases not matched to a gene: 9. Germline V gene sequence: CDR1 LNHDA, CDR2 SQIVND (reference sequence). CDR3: CASSIDREASGYTF. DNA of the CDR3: TGTGCCAGTAGTATCGACAGGGAGGCCAGCGGCTACACCTTC.

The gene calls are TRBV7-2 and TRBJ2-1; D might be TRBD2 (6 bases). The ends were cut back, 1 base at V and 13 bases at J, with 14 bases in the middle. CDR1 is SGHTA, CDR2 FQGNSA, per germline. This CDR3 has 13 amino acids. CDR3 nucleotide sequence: TGTGCCAGCAGCTTAGGGCGGGAAAGCGCTCAGTTCTTC. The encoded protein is CASSLGRESAQFF.

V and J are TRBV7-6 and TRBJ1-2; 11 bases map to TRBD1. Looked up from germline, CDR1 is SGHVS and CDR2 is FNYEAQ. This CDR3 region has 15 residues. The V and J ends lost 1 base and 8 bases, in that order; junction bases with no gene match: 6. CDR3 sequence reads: CASSLEGDRGIGYTF. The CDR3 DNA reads TGTGCCAGCAGCTTAGAGGGGGACAGGGGGATAGGCTACACCTTC.

The CDR3 here is CASSYLGGNSYEQYF. The CDR3 DNA reads TGTGCCAGCAGCTACCTTGGTGGCAACTCCTACGAGCAGTACTTC. The chain couples TRBV14 to TRBJ2-7; D uncertain. Deletions cut 5 bases from V and 0 bases from J, with 14 bases between. Germline loops: CDR1 SGHDN, CDR2 FVKESK. CDR3 length equals 15 residues.

CDR3 nucleotides: TGTGCCAGCAGTGAGTTTGGGACTAGCGGCTACAATGAGCAGTTCTTC. Residues: CASSEFGTSGYNEQFF. This sequence joins TRBV6-1 and TRBJ2-1; 11 positions match TRBD2. This CDR3 is built from 16 residues. V shed 3 bases and J 3 bases; nucleotides not matched to a gene: 4. The germline CDR1 and CDR2 sequences are MNHNS and SASEGT.

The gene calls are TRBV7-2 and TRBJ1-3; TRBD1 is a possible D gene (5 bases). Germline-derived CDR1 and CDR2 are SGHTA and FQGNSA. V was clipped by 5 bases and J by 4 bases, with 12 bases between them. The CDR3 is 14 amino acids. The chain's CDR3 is CASSPQPGGNTIYF. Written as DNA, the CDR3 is TGTGCCAGCAGCCCCCAACCAGGGGGAAACACCATATATTTT.

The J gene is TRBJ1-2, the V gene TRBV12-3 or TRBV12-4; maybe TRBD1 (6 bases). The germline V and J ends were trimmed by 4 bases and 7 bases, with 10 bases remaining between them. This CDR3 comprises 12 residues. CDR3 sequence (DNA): TGTGCCAGCAGTTACAGGGCGGTTGGCTACACCTTC. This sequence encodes CASSYRAVGYTF.

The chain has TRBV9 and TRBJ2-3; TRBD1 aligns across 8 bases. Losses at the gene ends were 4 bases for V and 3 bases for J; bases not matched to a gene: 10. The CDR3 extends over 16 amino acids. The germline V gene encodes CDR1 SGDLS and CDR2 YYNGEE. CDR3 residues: CASSPAGGFVTDTQYF. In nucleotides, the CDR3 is TGTGCCAGCAGCCCGGCAGGGGGCTTCGTAACAGATACGCAGTATTTT.

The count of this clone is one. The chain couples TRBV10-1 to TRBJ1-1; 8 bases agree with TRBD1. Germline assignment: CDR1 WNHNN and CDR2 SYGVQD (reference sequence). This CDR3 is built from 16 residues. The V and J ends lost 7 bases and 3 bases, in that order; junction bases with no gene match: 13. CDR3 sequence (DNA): TGCGCCAGCATCACACCGGGACAGGTTAGGGACACTGAAGCTTTCTTT. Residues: CASITPGQVRDTEAFF.

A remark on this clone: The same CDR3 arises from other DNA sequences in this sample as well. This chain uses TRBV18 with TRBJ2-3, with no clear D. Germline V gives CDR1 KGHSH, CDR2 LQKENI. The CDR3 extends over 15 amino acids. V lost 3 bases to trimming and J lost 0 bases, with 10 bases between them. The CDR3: CASSPSSGSTDTQYF. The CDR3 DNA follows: TGTGCCAGCTCACCGTCTTCCGGGAGCACAGATACGCAGTATTTT.

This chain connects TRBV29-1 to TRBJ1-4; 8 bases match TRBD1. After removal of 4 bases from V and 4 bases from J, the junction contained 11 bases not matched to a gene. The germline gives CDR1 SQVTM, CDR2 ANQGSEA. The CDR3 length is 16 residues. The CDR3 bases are TGCAGCGTTGCGGACAGGGACGATCAGGGTAATGAAAAACTGTTTTTT. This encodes CSVADRDDQGNEKLFF.